The rows below give T cell receptor beta chains drawn from one sample of a study of T cell repertoires in cytomegalovirus infection. TCRdb processed the reads anew with MiXCR; each CDR3 protein has one entry. The sample carries a few hundred thousand distinct CDR3 sequences, 40% recorded once. Antigens for these TCRs are unknown. Sequenced here: cultured PBMCs, sampled from culture after CMV antigen stimulation. The source of these receptors is a human donor in good health (CMV status not recorded). Some clones in this sample may be carry-over from other donors' samples. Both conserved end residues are part of each CDR3. D genes are given only for firm matches. Size is omitted from some rows. Given values are once, few, many or a class for expanded clones.

v_gene: TRBV6-2/TRBV6-3
abundance: few
d_gene: TRBD2
j_gene: TRBJ2-1
CDR3nt: TGTGCCAGCAGTTACCGACTAGCGGGAGGGCAGGAGCAGTTCTTC
CDR3aa: CASSYRLAGGQEQFF

v_gene: TRBV5-1
abundance: few
d_gene: -
j_gene: TRBJ2-7
CDR3nt: TGCGCCAGCAGTTCCCCGACTACCAACTCCTACGAGCAGTACTTC
CDR3aa: CASSSPTTNSYEQYF

v_gene: TRBV19
abundance: -
d_gene: -
j_gene: TRBJ1-5
CDR3nt: TGTGCCAGTAGTATAGAGGTCAATCAGCCCCAGCATTTT
CDR3aa: CASSIEVNQPQHF

v_gene: TRBV12-3/TRBV12-4
abundance: -
d_gene: TRBD1
j_gene: TRBJ1-4
CDR3nt: TGTGCCAGCAGTTTTGGACAGGACAGCGGTAATGAAAAACTGTTTTTT
CDR3aa: CASSFGQDSGNEKLFF

v_gene: TRBV10-3
abundance: few
d_gene: -
j_gene: TRBJ2-1
CDR3nt: TGTGCCATCAGTGATAGGGAGTACAATGAGCAGTTCTTC
CDR3aa: CAISDREYNEQFF

v_gene: TRBV6-5
abundance: -
d_gene: -
j_gene: TRBJ1-6
CDR3nt: TGTGCCAGCAGTTACTCCCATTCACCCCTCCACTTT
CDR3aa: CASSYSHSPLHF

v_gene: TRBV20-1
abundance: -
d_gene: -
j_gene: TRBJ2-7
CDR3nt: TGCAGTGCTAGAGATGCGGTGGCGGAGTACTTC
CDR3aa: CSARDAVAEYF

v_gene: TRBV7-2
abundance: -
d_gene: TRBD1
j_gene: TRBJ2-2
CDR3nt: TGTGCCAGCAGCCTAACAGGGGGGAGCACCGGGGAGCTGTTTTTT
CDR3aa: CASSLTGGSTGELFF

v_gene: TRBV11-2
abundance: once
d_gene: -
j_gene: TRBJ1-1
CDR3nt: TGTGCCAGCAGCACCAGACCCTACCTAGAAGCTTTCTTT
CDR3aa: CASSTRPYLEAFF

v_gene: TRBV5-1
abundance: -
d_gene: TRBD2
j_gene: TRBJ2-3
CDR3nt: TGCGCCAGCAGCTCCCCCCCAGCGGGGTACACAGATACGCAGTATTTT
CDR3aa: CASSSPPAGYTDTQYF

v_gene: TRBV12-3/TRBV12-4
abundance: -
d_gene: -
j_gene: TRBJ1-2
CDR3nt: TGTGCCAGCACCACGGGACGGACTTATGGCTACACCTTC
CDR3aa: CASTTGRTYGYTF

v_gene: TRBV4-1
abundance: -
d_gene: TRBD1
j_gene: TRBJ2-1
CDR3nt: TGCGCCAGCAGCCAAACCTGGGACAGTGGCTACAATGAGCAGTTCTTC
CDR3aa: CASSQTWDSGYNEQFF

v_gene: TRBV14
abundance: -
d_gene: TRBD2
j_gene: TRBJ2-1
CDR3nt: TGTGCCAGCAGCCATACATCGGTAGCGGGGAGGGGGTCAGGTGAGCAGTTCTTC
CDR3aa: CASSHTSVAGRGSGEQFF

v_gene: TRBV6-1
abundance: -
d_gene: -
j_gene: TRBJ1-5
CDR3nt: TGTGCCAGCAGTGGTATGGGACAGCCCCAGCATTTT
CDR3aa: CASSGMGQPQHF

v_gene: TRBV7-9
abundance: -
d_gene: TRBD2
j_gene: TRBJ2-1
CDR3nt: TGTGCCAGCAGCCCCGGGGGTAGCGGGGAGAATGAGCAGTTCTTC
CDR3aa: CASSPGGSGENEQFF

v_gene: TRBV7-9
abundance: -
d_gene: -
j_gene: TRBJ2-1
CDR3nt: TGTGCCAGCAGCTCTAGCACCCGTAGCGCGGGCAATGAGCAGTTCTTC
CDR3aa: CASSSSTRSAGNEQFF

v_gene: TRBV6-5
abundance: -
d_gene: -
j_gene: TRBJ1-1
CDR3nt: TGTGCCAGCAGCCCCGATGGGGGTGACACTGAAGCTTTCTTT
CDR3aa: CASSPDGGDTEAFF

v_gene: TRBV20-1
abundance: -
d_gene: TRBD1
j_gene: TRBJ2-6
CDR3nt: TGCAGTGCTAGTGCCGCTGGGACAGCTGGGGCCAACGTCCTGACTTTC
CDR3aa: CSASAAGTAGANVLTF

v_gene: TRBV10-3
abundance: few
d_gene: TRBD1
j_gene: TRBJ2-2
CDR3nt: TGTGCCATCAGTGATGGGACAGGGACCCCCCACGGGGAGCTGTTTTTT
CDR3aa: CAISDGTGTPHGELFF

v_gene: TRBV28
abundance: -
d_gene: TRBD2
j_gene: TRBJ2-1
CDR3nt: TGTGCCAGCACAGAAGGGACTAGCGGGCCCTTTAAACAGTTCTTC
CDR3aa: CASTEGTSGPFKQFF

v_gene: TRBV7-2
abundance: -
d_gene: TRBD1
j_gene: TRBJ1-1
CDR3nt: TGTGCCAGCAGCCCGGCCGACAGGGGAGCTTTCTTT
CDR3aa: CASSPADRGAFF

v_gene: TRBV7-2
abundance: -
d_gene: -
j_gene: TRBJ2-2
CDR3nt: TGTGCCAGCAGCTTACGTCCCATGAGGAACACCGGGGAGCTGTTTTTT
CDR3aa: CASSLRPMRNTGELFF

v_gene: TRBV7-9
abundance: many
d_gene: -
j_gene: TRBJ1-6
CDR3nt: TGTGCCAGCAGCCACGGACAGCGTTCTGATTCACCCCTCCACTTT
CDR3aa: CASSHGQRSDSPLHF

v_gene: TRBV19
abundance: -
d_gene: -
j_gene: TRBJ2-3
CDR3nt: TGTGCCAGTAGTATGAGTCTCCTAGGGGCAGATACGCAGTATTTT
CDR3aa: CASSMSLLGADTQYF

v_gene: TRBV6-6
abundance: -
d_gene: -
j_gene: TRBJ2-7
CDR3nt: TGTGCCAGCACCCCGGGCCCGACCTACGAGCAGTACTTC
CDR3aa: CASTPGPTYEQYF

v_gene: TRBV2
abundance: -
d_gene: -
j_gene: TRBJ2-7
CDR3nt: TGTGCCAGCTGGTTCTCCTTCTCCTACGAGCAGTACTTC
CDR3aa: CASWFSFSYEQYF

v_gene: TRBV7-9
abundance: few
d_gene: -
j_gene: TRBJ2-7
CDR3nt: TGTGCCAGCAGCCCCACAGAGGAGCAGTACTTC
CDR3aa: CASSPTEEQYF

v_gene: TRBV6-5
abundance: -
d_gene: -
j_gene: TRBJ2-7
CDR3nt: TGTGCCAGCACCCTACGGCCCGGGTACGACCAGTACTTC
CDR3aa: CASTLRPGYDQYF

v_gene: TRBV12-3/TRBV12-4
abundance: -
d_gene: -
j_gene: TRBJ2-7
CDR3nt: TGTGCCAGCAGTTTAGGGACCGAAGCCTACGAGCAGTACTTC
CDR3aa: CASSLGTEAYEQYF